The 10 T cell receptor beta chains below all came from one sample that was sequenced in a study of blood T cell repertoires in COVID-19. The table came from immunoSEQ multiplex PCR; TCRdb's copy has only in-frame clones and leaves some out. This sample has tens of thousands of clones, with approximately 86% found just once. The sample taken for sequencing was peripheral blood. The receptors stem from a woman older than 75 with acute or convalescent COVID-19.

This clone was detected many times. This chain links TRBV27 with TRBJ2-7; D is unclear. V was trimmed by 2 bases and J by 4 bases, leaving 12 bases between them. Per the germline V gene, CDR1 is MNHEY and CDR2 is SMNVEV (reference sequence). This CDR3 comprises 14 residues. DNA for the CDR3: TGTGCCAGCAGTTTAAGGCTAGGTAGTTACGAGCAGTACTTC. Encoded protein: CASSLRLGSYEQYF.

This chain connects TRBV7-9 to TRBJ1-2; 8 nucleotides line up with TRBD1. Germline trimming cut 6 bases from V and 5 bases from J; bases unmatched to any gene: 5. Germline CDR1 reads SEHNR; CDR2 reads FQNEAQ (reference sequence). The CDR3 runs 13 residues. The CDR3 spells CASSPDRAYGYTF. The CDR3 nucleotides are TGTGCCAGCAGTCCGGACAGGGCATATGGCTACACCTTC. Supplemented by reference TRBV7-9 and TRBJ1-2, the full variable domain reads DTGVSQNPRHKITKRGQNVTFRCDPISEHNRLYWYRQTLGQGPEFLTYFQNEAQLEKSRLLSDRFSAERPKGSFSTLEIQRTEQGDSAMYLCASSPDRAYGYTFGSGTRLTVV.

This sequence joins TRBV4-1 and TRBJ2-5; maybe TRBD2 (5 bases). CDR3 size: 16 residues. In germline, CDR1 is MGHRA, CDR2 YSYEKL. V was cut by 0 bases and J by 5 bases, with 16 bases left in between. This CDR3 reads CASSQDRDLAPETQYF. CDR3 nucleotides: TGCGCCAGCAGCCAAGATCGGGATCTAGCCCCCGAGACCCAGTACTTC.

The rearrangement uses TRBV15 and TRBJ1-1; unclear D gene. The CDR3 covers 14 residues. Trimming left V 4 bases short and J 1 base short, with 10 bases between. The germline gives CDR1 LNHNV, CDR2 YYDKDF (reference sequence). CDR3 in DNA: TGTGCCACCAGCACCCTAAAAGAGAACACTGAAGCTTTCTTT. Amino acid sequence: CATSTLKENTEAFF.

The CDR3 sequence: CASERVYTGELFF. CDR3 DNA sequence: TGTGCCAGCGAGAGGGTGTACACCGGGGAGCTGTTTTTT. The rearrangement uses TRBV28 and TRBJ2-2, with D tentatively TRBD2 (5 bases). The CDR3 loop spans 13 amino acids. Trimming left V 8 bases short and J 3 bases short, with 10 bases between. Germline lookup yields CDR1 MDHEN and CDR2 SYDVKM.

This chain connects TRBV11-2 to TRBJ2-3; 7 nucleotides agree with TRBD2. This CDR3 contains 16 residues. Germline V gene lookup returns CDR1 SGHAT and CDR2 FQNNGV. V lost 1 base to trimming and J lost 2 bases; unmatched junction nucleotides: 6. This chain's CDR3 is CASSLGASGNTDTQYF. CDR3 DNA: TGTGCCAGCAGCTTAGGGGCTAGCGGTAACACAGATACGCAGTATTTT.

In this sample, this clone turned up many times. The chain uses TRBV11-3 and TRBJ2-7; 10 bases match TRBD2. The CDR3 is 14 residues long. J gave up 4 bases and V 3 bases, and 3 bases lay outside the gene matches. Germline V gives CDR1 SGHNT, CDR2 YENEEA. The CDR3 here is CASSFGTSVYEQYF. The CDR3 DNA reads TGTGCCAGCAGCTTCGGGACTAGCGTTTACGAGCAGTACTTC.

The CDR3 nucleotides read TGCGCCAGCAGCCTGGGACAGTCTGGAAACACCATATATTTT. Amino acids: CASSLGQSGNTIYF. The V and J genes are TRBV4-1 and TRBJ1-3; 7 bases are shared with TRBD1. V lost 4 bases, J lost 1 base, and 1 base stayed unmatched. The CDR3 consists of 14 residues. Looked up from germline, CDR1 is MGHRA and CDR2 is YSYEKL.

The chain combines TRBV5-4 with TRBJ1-1; D uncertain. The ends were cut back, 0 bases at V and 1 base at J, with 4 bases in the middle. Germline-derived CDR1 and CDR2 are SGHNT and YYREEE (reference sequence). The CDR3 consists of 13 residues. CDR3 in DNA: TGTGCCAGCAGCTTGGTAGCGAACACTGAAGCTTTCTTT. Amino acid sequence: CASSLVANTEAFF.

This clone was observed a single time. The rearrangement joins TRBV23-1 to TRBJ1-1; tentatively, D is TRBD1 (5 bases). TRBV23-1 is labeled an ORF, and its function is uncertain. Trimming took off 0 bases at V and 11 bases at J, with 13 bases between the two ends. This CDR3 spans 13 amino acids. The CDR3 bases are TGCGCCAGCAGTCAATCGGCAGGGATAGAGGCTTTCTTT. Its translation: CASSQSAGIEAFF.